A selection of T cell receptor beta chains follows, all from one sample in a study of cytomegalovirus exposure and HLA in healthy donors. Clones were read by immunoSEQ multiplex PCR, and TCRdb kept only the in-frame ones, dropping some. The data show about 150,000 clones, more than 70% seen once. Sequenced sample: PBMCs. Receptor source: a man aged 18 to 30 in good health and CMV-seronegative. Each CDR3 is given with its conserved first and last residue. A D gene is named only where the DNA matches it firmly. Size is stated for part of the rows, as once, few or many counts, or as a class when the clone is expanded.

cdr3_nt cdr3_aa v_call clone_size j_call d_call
TGTGCCAGCAGTTTAGAGCAGGGGGCTGGGGAAAAACTGTTTTTT CASSLEQGAGEKLFF TRBV28 NA TRBJ1-4 TRBD1
TGTGCCAGTAGTATAAGGCCAGTGGGCGGCTACACCTTC CASSIRPVGGYTF TRBV19 NA TRBJ1-2 NA
TGCGCCAGCAGCGGGGGGACAGGGGATACGCAGTATTTT CASSGGTGDTQYF TRBV5-1 NA TRBJ2-3 TRBD1
TGTGCCAGCAGACCCAGGGGGGCCAATGAAAAACTGTTTTTT CASRPRGANEKLFF TRBV6-5 few TRBJ1-4 TRBD1
TGTGCCAGCAGCTTGGGTATGTCGAACACTGAAGCTTTCTTT CASSLGMSNTEAFF TRBV5-6 NA TRBJ1-1 NA
TGTGCCAGCAGCACGGGTCGCCGAACCGGGGAGCTGTTTTTT CASSTGRRTGELFF TRBV28 few TRBJ2-2 NA
TGTGCCAGTAGTATAGTGTGGTCCGGGGATTCACCCCTCCACTTT CASSIVWSGDSPLHF TRBV19 NA TRBJ1-6 NA
TGTGCCAGCAGCAGCCGGACAGGGGGCGGGGGTGAAAAACTGTTTTTT CASSSRTGGGGEKLFF TRBV5-6 NA TRBJ1-4 TRBD1
TGTGCCTTCAGTTTCTTTAGCCCCCACGCAACTAATGAAAAACTGTTTTTT CAFSFFSPHATNEKLFF TRBV2 NA TRBJ1-4 NA
TGTGCCAGCAGCTGGGGACTAGCGGAGCTCGGCGGGGAGCTGTTTTTT CASSWGLAELGGELFF TRBV5-4 NA TRBJ2-2 TRBD2
TGCGCCAGCAGCTTGGGCGGATCTAGCACAGATACGCAGTATTTT CASSLGGSSTDTQYF TRBV5-1 NA TRBJ2-3 NA
TGTGCCACCAGCAGATCAGCGGGAGTTTTCCAAGAGACCCAGTACTTC CATSRSAGVFQETQYF TRBV15 NA TRBJ2-5 TRBD2
TGTGCCAGCAGTCCATACCTACAGGGACGGTCCCAGCATTTT CASSPYLQGRSQHF TRBV28 NA TRBJ1-5 NA
TGCGCCAGCATTAGCGGGGGGGCCGGGGAAGATACGCAGTATTTT CASISGGAGEDTQYF TRBV10-2 NA TRBJ2-3 TRBD2
TGTGCCAGCAGCTTATCAACAGGATACAATGAGCAGTTCTTC CASSLSTGYNEQFF TRBV27 NA TRBJ2-1 NA
TGTGCCAGCAGCTTAACGACAGGTCGTTCCGGGGAGCTGTTTTTT CASSLTTGRSGELFF TRBV11-2 once TRBJ2-2 NA
TGTGCCAGCAGCTTAGAAGTTTCGGGAGCGGTCAAGTTCTTC CASSLEVSGAVKFF TRBV7-9 NA TRBJ2-1 NA
TGTGCCAGCAGCCCAGACAGGGGGCGGCTTCAAGAGACCCAGTACTTC CASSPDRGRLQETQYF TRBV11-2 NA TRBJ2-5 TRBD1
TGTGCCAGCAGCCGGGGAGCGGGGGATACGTATACGCAGTATTTT CASSRGAGDTYTQYF TRBV7-9 NA TRBJ2-3 TRBD2
TGTGCCAGCAGAGTGACAGAAACGAACACCGGGGAGCTGTTTTTT CASRVTETNTGELFF TRBV6-1 NA TRBJ2-2 NA
TGTGCCAGCAGCCCGTCGGGGATAGCGGGAGGGCCTTCAGATACGCAGTATTTT CASSPSGIAGGPSDTQYF TRBV5-4 NA TRBJ2-3 TRBD2
TGCAGCGTTGTTATGGTGGCGGGAGTCGAAAATGAGCAGTTCTTC CSVVMVAGVENEQFF TRBV29-1 NA TRBJ2-1 TRBD2
TGTGCCAGCAGCTTGATGACAGGGAGTAGGCACACCATATATTTT CASSLMTGSRHTIYF TRBV5-4 NA TRBJ1-3 TRBD1
TGTGCCATCAGTGAAACCGGTTACTACGAGCAGTACTTC CAISETGYYEQYF TRBV10-3 NA TRBJ2-7 NA
TGCGCCAGCAGCTTCCCGGACCAAGAGACCCAGTACTTC CASSFPDQETQYF TRBV5-1 NA TRBJ2-5 NA
TGCGCCAGCATGGGGAGCAGCCGGACGGAGAACACTGAAGCTTTCTTT CASMGSSRTENTEAFF TRBV10-1 NA TRBJ1-1 NA
TGCAGCGTTCAACCTACTAGCGGGGTAGACAATGAGCAGTTCTTC CSVQPTSGVDNEQFF TRBV29-1 NA TRBJ2-1 TRBD2
TGTGCCAGCAGCCCGCCACTGGGACAGTACACCGGGGAGCTGTTTTTT CASSPPLGQYTGELFF TRBV7-9 NA TRBJ2-2 TRBD1
TGTGCCAGCAGTCCCCACTCGGGGGGGGGAGTGGACGAGCAGTACTTC CASSPHSGGGVDEQYF TRBV28 NA TRBJ2-7 TRBD2
TGTGCCAGCAGGTCGACAGGGGTTGGAAACACCATATATTTT CASRSTGVGNTIYF TRBV2 NA TRBJ1-3 TRBD1
TGTGCCAGCGGGATAGCGAAGTACGAGCAGTACTTC CASGIAKYEQYF TRBV13 NA TRBJ2-7 NA
TGTGCCAGTAGTAGCCAAAGGACAGGGGGACTAACTGAAGCTTTCTTT CASSSQRTGGLTEAFF TRBV19 NA TRBJ1-1 TRBD1
TGCGCCAGCAGTGAACAGGAGGGAGGACATCAGCCCCAGCATTTT CASSEQEGGHQPQHF TRBV10-2 NA TRBJ1-5 NA
TGTGCCAGCAGCCAACTGCAATCTAGCGGCATCTCCTACAATGAGCAGTTCTTC CASSQLQSSGISYNEQFF TRBV27 NA TRBJ2-1 TRBD2
TGTGCCAGCAGTGACCAACCTGGGCACGCCTACGAGCAGTACTTC CASSDQPGHAYEQYF TRBV6-1 NA TRBJ2-7 NA
TGTGCCAGCTCACCGCAGGGTGGTGCCTACGAGCAGTACTTC CASSPQGGAYEQYF TRBV18 once TRBJ2-7 NA
TGTGCCAGCAGCTCCCTTGCGGGCCTTGGCTACACCTTC CASSSLAGLGYTF TRBV28 few TRBJ1-2 NA
TGTGCCAGCAGCTTGGACAGGGGGAATCAGCCCCAGCATTTT CASSLDRGNQPQHF TRBV5-4 NA TRBJ1-5 TRBD1
TGTGCCAGCTCGCCCCGGACCTCCCGACAGACCGGGGAGCTGTTTTTT CASSPRTSRQTGELFF TRBV18 NA TRBJ2-2 NA
TGCGCCAGCAGCCAAGGGTTTGGCGGGCCTGAGACCCAGTACTTC CASSQGFGGPETQYF TRBV4-1 NA TRBJ2-5 NA
TGCAGCGTTGACCGCCCGCGAGCTGGCTACACCTTC CSVDRPRAGYTF TRBV29-1 NA TRBJ1-2 NA
TGTGCCAGCGGGGCCCTTAGCAATCAGCCCCAGCATTTT CASGALSNQPQHF TRBV27 NA TRBJ1-5 NA
TGTGCCAGCAGCATCCCGTGGAGCCACTATGGCTACACCTTC CASSIPWSHYGYTF TRBV21-1 NA TRBJ1-2 NA
TGTGCCTGGAGTGTATTTTCACAGGGGGGTTCCGGGGAGCTGTTTTTT CAWSVFSQGGSGELFF TRBV30 NA TRBJ2-2 TRBD1
TGTGCCAGCAGTCCCGATTTGGGTCTAGGAGAAAAACTGTTTTTT CASSPDLGLGEKLFF TRBV28 once TRBJ1-4 NA
TGTGCCAGCAGCTTGGCCGGCGGGACGGAAAACTATGGCTACACCTTC CASSLAGGTENYGYTF TRBV7-2 NA TRBJ1-2 NA
TGTGCCAGCAGCCGGACAGTCGGGCAGCCCCAGCATTTT CASSRTVGQPQHF TRBV4-2 NA TRBJ1-5 NA
TGTGCCAGCAGTGGGACAGGGGGCAAGGTAGAAGGCTACACCTTC CASSGTGGKVEGYTF TRBV6-1 NA TRBJ1-2 TRBD1
TGTGCCAGCAGCCCCAGCTTCCTAGCGGACTCCTACAATGAGCAGTTCTTC CASSPSFLADSYNEQFF TRBV11-3 NA TRBJ2-1 TRBD2
TGTGCCAGCAGTCTAGCGGGAGTAAAAGAGCAGTACTTC CASSLAGVKEQYF TRBV27 NA TRBJ2-7 TRBD2
TGTGCCAGCAGTTTATTGGGACAGAGCTATAGCAATCAGCCCCAGCATTTT CASSLLGQSYSNQPQHF TRBV28 NA TRBJ1-5 TRBD1